This T cell receptor beta chain was retrieved from a study of blood T cell repertoires in COVID-19 (dated by TCRdb to about 2020). As for the study more broadly: Samples from collaborators originated in the United States, Italy and Spain and spanned both the acute and convalescent phases of COVID-19. The material from the prospective study consisted of cDNA or gDNA derived from T cells, B-cell-depleted T cells, or PBMCs. Deeply sampled blood TCRbeta repertoires from subjects exposed to, actively infected with, or recovered from COVID-19 were included in the dataset. The repertoires were released in a freely available public database meant as a resource for research on the immune response to SARS-CoV-2. Samples were obtained from the ongoing ImmuneRACE study (first 160 participants) and from approximately 1,200 subjects provided by 6 global collaborators. Sample metadata almost always included a de-identified subject ID, COVID-19 status, age in years and sex. Where HLA class I and class II types were available, the types were taken from metadata supplied by the sample provider, not from assay-based typing. Broad study findings and their caveats: Clinical and demographic metadata were provided uncurated, with the amount varying by source and participant.

The immunoSEQ Assay, a bias-controlled multiplex PCR, was used to amplify TCRbeta CDR3 regions from genomic DNA. On the study's bioinformatics: The number of nucleated cells in each sample was estimated from the amplification of reference gene primers within the assay. To quantify the absolute abundance of each unique TCRbeta CDR3 rearrangement, sequence reads were collapsed and filtered. For each sample, productive Simpson clonality was calculated as the square root of Simpson's diversity index over productive rearrangements. TCRdb's version of the immuneACCESS table is confined to in-frame rearrangements and falls short of the full clone set. An unresolved V gene accounts for under half of the shortfall where checked; the remainder is of unknown origin. V and J calls and clone size are copied from that table; D and trimming were computed from the DNA. For this sample there are over 200,000 clones; 84% appear just once. The ten largest clonotypes hold 1.5% to 2% of the sample.

V is reduced by 4 bases and J by 0 bases, leaving a spacing of 12 bases between them. Counted from cysteine to phenylalanine, this CDR3 has 15 amino acids. Only the CDR3 region is kept as DNA, spanning 45 bases read in frame from base 1. Taken from the germline V gene (reference sequence), the CDR1 and CDR2 loops are LGHDT and YNNKEL. As regards this clone: This receptor's antigen is unknown. No quality values exist for individual bases; no much larger clone is one base distant.

In the prospective study, participants were 18 to 89 years old, resided in about two dozen geographic areas of the United States, and were enrolled through a virtual design. In the prospective study, cohorts were assigned on the basis of participant-reported clinical history obtained from a screening survey and a study questionnaire. Recovered participants in ImmuneRACE Cohort 3 were defined by two consecutive negative NP/OP PCR tests, clearance by a healthcare professional, or resolution of symptoms. Mobile phlebotomists in the prospective study collected whole blood, serum and a nasopharyngeal or oropharyngeal swab from every participant. Prospective study participants could optionally give additional blood draws and questionnaires over an approximately two-month period. Prospective study blood samples were shipped either frozen or at room temperature before DNA extraction.

The chain uses TRBV3-1 (or the pseudogene TRBV3-2) and TRBJ1-2; the D gene cannot be named for sure. This clonotype originated in a man in his sixties who had recovered from COVID-19. The specimen was PBMCs or T cells enriched from blood (not recorded which). Read as DNA, the sequence is TGTGCCAGCAGCCTTAACCAGGCCGCTAACTATGGCTACACCTTC. This yields the protein CASSLNQAANYGYTF.